Listed below are T cell receptor beta chains from one sample, sequenced in a study of blood T cell repertoires in COVID-19. Assay used: immunoSEQ multiplex PCR; TCRdb lists only in-frame clones, some missing. The table shows 110,000 or so clones, with around 84% occurring only once. The specimen was peripheral blood. The receptors originated from a middle-aged woman with acute or convalescent COVID-19. The CDR3 runs from the conserved cysteine through the conserved F or W. D genes are given only for firm matches. Size is stated for part of the rows, as once, few or many counts, or as a class when the clone is expanded.

length	V	J	D	size	CDR3	DNA
15	TRBV7-2	TRBJ2-7	TRBD2	few	CASRLAGGDSYEQYF	TGTGCCAGCAGGCTAGCGGGGGGCGATTCCTACGAGCAGTACTTC
13	TRBV6-6	TRBJ1-2	.	few	CASSPTDSYGYTF	TGTGCCAGCAGTCCGACAGACTCCTATGGCTACACCTTC
13	TRBV7-8	TRBJ1-2	.	.	CASSLGESYGYTF	TGTGCCAGCAGCTTAGGGGAGAGCTATGGCTACACCTTC
15	TRBV9	TRBJ2-2	TRBD1	.	CASRPDRGTGGELFF	TGTGCCAGCAGGCCGGACAGGGGGACGGGCGGGGAGCTGTTTTTT
16	TRBV3-1/TRBV3-2	TRBJ1-1	.	.	CASSQVRGSADTEAFF	TGTGCCAGCAGCCAAGTTAGGGGATCTGCGGACACTGAAGCTTTCTTT
16	TRBV18	TRBJ2-1	TRBD1	.	CASSPALTGSYNEQFF	TGTGCCAGCTCACCCGCATTGACAGGGTCCTACAATGAGCAGTTCTTC
14	TRBV5-1	TRBJ1-2	.	.	CASSLSLADYGYTF	TGCGCCAGCAGCTTGTCCTTGGCAGACTATGGCTACACCTTC
14	TRBV9	TRBJ2-3	TRBD1	few	CASSPGQVTDTQYF	TGTGCCAGCAGCCCCGGACAGGTCACAGATACGCAGTATTTT
16	TRBV9	TRBJ1-3	.	.	CASSLSRGGRGNTIYF	TGTGCCAGCAGCCTTTCCCGAGGGGGTAGGGGAAACACCATATATTTT
16	TRBV7-7	TRBJ2-2	TRBD2	.	CASSPLAGGLSGELFF	TGTGCCAGCAGCCCTTTGGCGGGGGGGCTCTCCGGGGAGCTGTTTTTT